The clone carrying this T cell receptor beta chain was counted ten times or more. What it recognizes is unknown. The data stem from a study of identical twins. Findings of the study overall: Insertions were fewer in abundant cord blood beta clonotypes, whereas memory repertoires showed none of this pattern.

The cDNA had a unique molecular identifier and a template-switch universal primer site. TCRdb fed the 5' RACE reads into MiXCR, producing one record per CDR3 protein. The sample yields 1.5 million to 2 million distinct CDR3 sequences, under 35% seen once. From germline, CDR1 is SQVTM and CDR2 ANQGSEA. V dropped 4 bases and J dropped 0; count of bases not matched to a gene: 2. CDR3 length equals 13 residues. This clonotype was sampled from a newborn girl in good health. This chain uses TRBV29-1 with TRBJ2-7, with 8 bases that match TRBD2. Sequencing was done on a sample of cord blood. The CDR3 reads CSVGLASSYEQYF. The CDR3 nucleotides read TGCAGCGTTGGACTAGCGAGCTCCTACGAGCAGTACTTC.